These 30 T cell receptor beta chains came from one sample sequenced in a study of Ad26.COV2.S vaccination and SARS-CoV-2 variants. Noted treatment: roughly 20 received Ad26.COV2.S at low or high dose, single or two shots; about 5 received placebo; per-sample allocation not given. Samples were taken on day 63 after the first vaccine or placebo injection. Profiling relied on immunoSEQ multiplex PCR, and the TCRdb table lists in-frame clones only, not all of them. The sample records about 280,000 clones, more than 70% being singletons. The sample consisted of peripheral blood, taken in a trial of Ad26.COV2.S vaccine versus placebo. These receptors originate from a person between 18 and 60 years old who received the Ad26.COV2.S COVID-19 vaccine or a placebo.

The chain joins TRBV7-9 to TRBJ2-5; 9 bases map to TRBD2. Germline V gives CDR1 SEHNR, CDR2 FQNEAQ (reference sequence). The CDR3 loop spans 16 amino acids. With V trimmed by 3 bases and J by 5 bases, 10 bases remained unmatched. CDR3 region: CASSLNAGGPMETQYF. CDR3 nucleotide sequence: TGTGCCAGCAGCTTGAATGCGGGAGGGCCGATGGAGACCCAGTACTTC.

This clone is a singleton in its sample. The chain couples TRBV4-3 to TRBJ1-2; no reliable D call. V shed 0 bases and J shed 5 bases, with 13 bases lying between them. The CDR3 totals 15 residues. Germline CDR1 LGHNA, CDR2 YSLEER. The DNA for the CDR3 is TGCGCCAGCAGCCAAGAGAGCAGGAGACTATATGGCTACACCTTC. It encodes CASSQESRRLYGYTF.

This rearrangement joins TRBV19 to TRBJ1-3; the match to TRBD1 covers 8 bases. CDR1 is LNHDA and CDR2 is SQIVND in the germline V gene (reference sequence). V shed 5 bases, J shed 2 bases, and the junction held 2 bases outside the gene matches. The CDR3 is 14 residues long. In DNA, the CDR3 is TGTGCCAGTAGTCCGGGACAGGCTGGAAACACCATATATTTT. Amino acids: CASSPGQAGNTIYF. The variable domain in full, with the rest retrieved from reference TRBV19 and TRBJ1-3, is DGGITQSPKYLFRKEGQNVTLSCEQNLNHDAMYWYRQDPGQGLRLIYYSQIVNDFQKGDIAEGYSVSREKKESFPLTVTSAQKNPTAFYLCASSPGQAGNTIYFGEGSWLTVV.

The chain links TRBV7-9 to TRBJ2-2; D unresolved. V was cut by 1 base and J by 6 bases, with 12 bases left in between. Germline V gene lookup returns CDR1 SEHNR and CDR2 FQNEAQ (reference sequence). The CDR3 loop spans 15 amino acids. In DNA form, the CDR3 reads TGTGCCAGCAGCTTAGGTAGGGTTAGTCCCGGGGAGCTGTTTTTT. This translates into CASSLGRVSPGELFF.

This CDR3 is CASSWVGGGHQPQHF. CDR3 coding DNA: TGTGCCAGCAGTTGGGTTGGAGGGGGCCATCAGCCCCAGCATTTT. The chain employs TRBV2 and TRBJ1-5; 7 bases map to TRBD1. The junction had 9 bases not matched to a gene; V was cut back by 5 bases and J by 5 bases. The CDR3 length is 15 residues. Germline V lookup: CDR1 SNHLY, CDR2 FYNNEI.

The chain uses TRBV19 and TRBJ1-2; 10 bases agree with TRBD1. Germline V gene lookup returns CDR1 LNHDA and CDR2 SQIVND (reference sequence). Trimming cost V 5 bases and J 4 bases; bases outside gene matches: 7. The CDR3 consists of 15 residues. CDR3 protein: CASSADRGGVYGYTF. The CDR3 bases are TGTGCCAGTAGTGCGGACAGGGGGGGAGTCTATGGCTACACCTTC.

The genes are TRBV4-1 and TRBJ1-3, with D unclear. Germline values: CDR1 MGHRA, CDR2 YSYEKL. Deletions cut 0 bases from V and 2 bases from J, with 14 bases between. The CDR3 runs 17 residues. CDR3 residues: CASSQETQIMAGNTIYF. The CDR3 region has the DNA TGCGCCAGCAGCCAAGAGACGCAAATCATGGCTGGAAACACCATATATTTT.

The chain uses TRBV30 and TRBJ2-7; D possibly corresponds to TRBD1 (5 bases). V lost 3 bases and J lost 1, with 19 bases in between. Germline V gene data show CDR1 as GTSNPN and CDR2 as SVGIG (reference sequence). CDR3 length: 16 amino acids. CDR3 protein: CAWSPMAVQASYEQYF. Written as DNA, the CDR3 is TGTGCCTGGAGCCCCATGGCGGTACAGGCATCCTACGAGCAGTACTTC.

In its sample, this clone was seen once. Within the sample, other DNA sequences also encode this same CDR3. J is TRBJ1-5 and V is TRBV6-1; D is unclear. CDR1 MNHNS and CDR2 SASEGT come from the germline V gene. There are 11 residues in the CDR3. Between the trimmed V and J ends, which lost 2 bases and 7 bases, there was a span of 3 bases. CDR3 amino acids: CASSESQPQHF. In DNA form, the CDR3 reads TGTGCCAGCAGTGAAAGCCAGCCCCAGCATTTT.

The V gene is TRBV30, the J gene TRBJ2-1, with D possibly TRBD2 on 5 matching bases. This CDR3 comprises 13 residues. Germline V gene sequence: CDR1 GTSNPN, CDR2 SVGIG (reference sequence). V was pared by 2 bases and J by 6 bases, with 11 bases between. CDR3 DNA sequence: TGTGCCTGGAGTTTCCTGACTACCAATGAGCAGTTCTTC. Translation gives CAWSFLTTNEQFF. Complete variable domain (other parts from reference TRBV30 and TRBJ2-1): SQTIHQWPATLVQPVGSPLSLECTVEGTSNPNLYWYRQAAGRGLQLLFYSVGIGQISSEVPQNLSASRPQDRQFILSSKKLLLSDSGFYLCAWSFLTTNEQFFGPGTRLTVL.

V and J are TRBV9 and TRBJ2-2; D remains ambiguous. Germline V gene lookup returns CDR1 SGDLS and CDR2 YYNGEE. The CDR3 has 16 amino acids. Trimming removed 0 bases from V and 3 bases from J, with 12 bases in between. CDR3 nucleotide sequence: TGTGCCAGCAGCGTAGGGCCCGGTGATGACACCGGGGAGCTGTTTTTT. It yields the protein CASSVGPGDDTGELFF.

The chain is built from TRBV30 and TRBJ2-7, with TRBD1 identical over 8 bases. Germline CDR1 reads GTSNPN; CDR2 reads SVGIG (reference sequence). Germline trimming cut 3 bases from V and 0 bases from J; bases unmatched to any gene: 7. The CDR3 is 15 residues long. Here the CDR3 reads CAWRDRTGNSYEQYF. The DNA for the CDR3 is TGTGCCTGGAGAGACCGGACAGGGAACTCCTACGAGCAGTACTTC.

The J gene is TRBJ1-3, the V gene TRBV11-3, with TRBD1 matching over 8 bases. The CDR3 contains 13 residues. V was pared by 4 bases and J by 4 bases, with 0 bases of the junction left unmatched. From germline, CDR1 is SGHNT and CDR2 YENEEA. CDR3 DNA sequence: TGTGCCAGCAGCTGGGACAGGGGAAACACCATATATTTT. Its protein is CASSWDRGNTIYF.

The J gene is TRBJ2-3, the V gene TRBV27; D might be TRBD2 (7 bases). Germline V CDR1 and CDR2: MNHEY, SMNVEV (reference sequence). The V end was cut by 6 bases, the J end by 3 bases, with 16 bases between. This CDR3 has 15 residues. In DNA form, the CDR3 reads TGTGCCAGCAGATCGGCGGGGGCCGTGACAGATACGCAGTATTTT. It codes for CASRSAGAVTDTQYF.

This clone has only a few counts. This rearrangement joins TRBV9 to TRBJ1-6; D call uncertain. The CDR3 loop spans 13 amino acids. The V end lost 3 bases, the J end lost 8 bases, and 9 bases lay between the germline ends. The V gene's germline CDR1 is SGDLS and CDR2 YYNGEE. This CDR3 reads CASSALLDSPLHF. The CDR3 DNA reads as TGTGCCAGCAGCGCCCTCCTTGATTCACCCCTCCACTTT.

V and J are TRBV7-2 and TRBJ2-7; the D gene is possibly TRBD1 (5 bases). The CDR3 sequence is 17 residues long. V was clipped by 1 base and J by 5 bases, with 21 bases between them. The V gene's germline CDR1 is SGHTA and CDR2 FQGNSA. The CDR3 sequence: CASSLVPTVIGYNEQYF. The CDR3 DNA follows: TGTGCCAGCAGCTTAGTGCCGACAGTAATCGGGTACAACGAGCAGTACTTC.

The chain has TRBV6-1 and TRBJ2-3; D might be TRBD1 or TRBD2, each matching 5 bases. V lost 3 bases and J lost 3, with 19 bases in between. The CDR3 runs to 17 residues. The V gene's germline CDR1 is MNHNS and CDR2 SASEGT. Here the CDR3 reads CASSDPSGPSTTDTQYF. CDR3 in DNA: TGTGCCAGCAGTGATCCGTCGGGGCCCTCAACGACAGATACGCAGTATTTT.

V and J are TRBV5-5 and TRBJ1-5; D not resolved. This CDR3 contains 14 residues. The V and J ends lost 4 bases and 10 bases respectively, with 18 bases between them. Germline CDR1 SGHKS, CDR2 YYEKEE (reference sequence). In DNA form, the CDR3 reads TGTGCCAGCAGCCTTTTTTCCCTTAATGCTCCCCAGCATTTT. It yields the protein CASSLFSLNAPQHF.

This chain links TRBV6-6 with TRBJ2-6, with D uncertain. This CDR3 comprises 17 residues. Trimming took 5 bases from V and 0 from J, leaving 14 bases between them. The germline V gene has CDR1 MNHNY and CDR2 SVGAGI (reference sequence). The CDR3 nucleotides read TGTGCCAGCAGTCCCTTGAGGCAGTTCTCTGGGGCCAACGTCCTGACTTTC. Its translation: CASSPLRQFSGANVLTF.

This chain joins TRBV11-2 and TRBJ2-3; TRBD1 matches 7 bases. Germline-derived CDR1 and CDR2 are SGHAT and FQNNGV. The CDR3 is made up of 15 amino acids. J lost 2 bases, V lost 2 bases, and 4 bases had no gene match. CDR3 region: CASSLTGTVTDTQYF. For the CDR3, the DNA is TGTGCCAGCAGCTTAACCGGGACAGTCACAGATACGCAGTATTTT.

This clone was found once. This sequence joins TRBV6-2 or TRBV6-3 and TRBJ2-5, with 10 bases that match TRBD2. The V segment lost 2 bases and the J segment 1 base; nucleotides outside the gene matches: 1. CDR3 size: 15 residues. Germline values: CDR1 MNHEY, CDR2 SVGEGT. The CDR3 protein is CASSYERGGQETQYF. DNA of the CDR3: TGTGCCAGCAGTTACGAGCGGGGGGGCCAAGAGACCCAGTACTTC.

The rearrangement uses TRBV7-2 and TRBJ1-5; D gene uncertain. The length of the CDR3 is 13 residues. The V gene lost 4 bases and the J gene lost 4 bases, with 8 bases spanning the gap. CDR1 and CDR2 from the germline V gene are SGHTA and FQGNSA. This chain's CDR3 is CASSSDTNQPQHF. For the CDR3, the DNA is TGTGCCAGCAGCTCCGACACTAATCAGCCCCAGCATTTT.

The V call is TRBV7-4, the J call TRBJ2-7; D is perhaps TRBD2 (6 bases). In germline, CDR1 is SGHVT, CDR2 SQSDAQ. Trimming shortened V by 3 bases and J by 9 bases, and 12 bases separated the two germline ends. This CDR3 has 12 amino acids. In nucleotides, the CDR3 is TGTGCCAGCAGCTTGGGAACGACTAGGCAGTACTTC. As protein: CASSLGTTRQYF.

DNA for the CDR3: TGTGCCAGCAGCCCCCGCGCGGCTAGCGGGAGGAACACCGGGGAGCTGTTTTTT. Its protein product is CASSPRAASGRNTGELFF. The chain couples TRBV11-2 to TRBJ2-2; 10 bases are shared with TRBD2. Trimming cost V 5 bases and J 1 base; bases outside gene matches: 10. The CDR3 is 18 residues long. Per the germline V gene, CDR1 is SGHAT and CDR2 is FQNNGV.

Written as DNA, the CDR3 is TGTGCCAGCAATGACCCTCAATCTATCTCTGGAAACACCATATATTTT. It yields the protein CASNDPQSISGNTIYF. The chain joins TRBV6-6 to TRBJ1-3; D uncertain. Germline assignment: CDR1 MNHNY and CDR2 SVGAGI (reference sequence). The CDR3 has 16 residues. Trimming took 7 bases from V and 0 from J, leaving 16 bases between them.

This sequence joins TRBV7-8 and TRBJ1-4, with D unresolved. The V gene's germline CDR1 is SGHVS and CDR2 FQNEAQ. Deletions cut 1 base from V and 0 bases from J, with 9 bases between. There are 16 residues in the CDR3. CDR3 in DNA: TGTGCCAGCAGCTTAGGAATGATATCAACTAATGAAAAACTGTTTTTT. Protein product: CASSLGMISTNEKLFF. Filled out from reference TRBV7-8 and TRBJ1-4, the complete variable domain reads GAGVSQSPRYKVAKRGQDVALRCDPISGHVSLFWYQQALGQGPEFLTYFQNEAQLDKSGLPSDRFFAERPEGSVSTLKIQRTQQEDSAVYLCASSLGMISTNEKLFFGSGTQLSVL.

This clone was detected a few times. The rearrangement links TRBV27 to TRBJ1-6, with a weak D call TRBD1 (6 bases). The CDR3 sequence is 15 residues long. Trimming shortened V by 3 bases and J by 5 bases, and 11 bases separated the two germline ends. Germline lookup yields CDR1 MNHEY and CDR2 SMNVEV (reference sequence). This chain's CDR3 is CASSFGGLDNSPLHF. For the CDR3, the DNA is TGTGCCAGCAGTTTTGGGGGGCTGGATAATTCACCCCTCCACTTT.

The rearrangement joins TRBV10-3 to TRBJ1-2; D is unresolved. Germline CDR1 reads ENHRY; CDR2 reads SYGVKD. V lost 11 bases, J lost 1 base, and 17 bases lay in between. The CDR3 is made up of 14 amino acids. The chain's CDR3 is CAASRGIDNYGYTF. The CDR3 region has the DNA TGTGCCGCAAGTCGAGGGATTGATAACTATGGCTACACCTTC.

The genes are TRBV4-2 and TRBJ2-1; 9 bases map to TRBD2. The J segment lost 5 bases and the V segment lost 0 bases, leaving 8 bases of the junction unmatched. Germline V gives CDR1 LGHNA, CDR2 YNFKEQ. The CDR3 has 17 amino acids. This chain's CDR3 is CASSQEIGLAGNNEQFF. Written as DNA, the CDR3 is TGTGCCAGCAGCCAAGAAATCGGTCTAGCGGGGAACAATGAGCAGTTCTTC.

This rearrangement joins TRBV15 to TRBJ1-2; no firm D call. Germline CDR1 LNHNV, CDR2 YYDKDF (reference sequence). Trimming took off 0 bases at V and 2 bases at J, with 10 bases between the two ends. This CDR3 is built from 15 residues. The CDR3 protein is CATSRDPTGNYGYTF. The CDR3, as DNA: TGTGCCACCAGCAGAGATCCGACGGGCAACTATGGCTACACCTTC.